This T cell receptor (beta chain) was sequenced in a study of T-cell memory formation after mild COVID-19 (dated by TCRdb to about 2021). Concerning the study at large: TCR sequence clusters from the two donors were found to be largely donor specific. Longitudinal TCRalpha and TCRbeta repertoire sequencing tracked T-cell clones expanding and contracting after mild COVID-19 in two donors. The cohort comprised two young, previously healthy adult volunteers, one female and one male.

The germline V gene specifies SGHRS as CDR1 and YFSETQ as CDR2. Measured from the cysteine to the phenylalanine, the CDR3 is 15 residues long. Solely the CDR3 DNA is kept, with 45 bases framed from the first base. V lost 4 bases and J lost 1 base; the stretch between them is 13 bases long. Ficoll-Paque density gradient centrifugation was the method used to isolate PBMCs. Overall study outcomes, separate from this receptor: Some responding clones were detected in pre-infection memory, which suggested that pre-existing cross-reactive memory T cells had joined the SARS-CoV-2 response. From day 15 to 85, contracting clones showed balanced CD4/CD8 phenotypes, whereas a second wave of clones that expanded from day 15 to 37 leaned towards CD4+. Contracting CD4+ clones were found mainly in CM and EM memory subsets, while CD8+ clones were enriched in EMRA. SARS-CoV-2 specificity of the second-wave clones peaking on day 37 was not confirmed. Only two mild cases were covered in the study, and larger cohorts including severe cases with pre-infection samples were considered necessary.

Data came from an Illumina NovaSeq 6000. TCRalpha and TCRbeta cDNA libraries were built by 5'RACE with constant-segment primers, adding sample barcodes and unique molecular identifiers. Trizol reagent was used to extract RNA from every sample. Library amplification was performed in two PCR steps, and a second sample barcode and Illumina TruSeq adapters were introduced in the second step. Sequencing of libraries was performed on an Illumina NovaSeq with 2 x 150 bp paired-end reads. Regarding the original processing steps: The reads were demultiplexed and collapsed into UMI-guided consensus sequences using migec v1.2.7. Using mixcr v2.1.11, UMI consensuses were aligned to TRA and TRB V and J templates and then assembled into clonotypes. Expanded or contracted clonotypes were those called significant by both edgeR and NoisET, with noise models trained on biological replicates. edgeR calls used a false discovery rate-adjusted p below 0.01 and a log2 fold-change threshold of 1. PCA with hierarchical clustering of max-normalized trajectories of the 1000 most abundant clonotypes was used as exploratory dynamics analysis. Separately sequenced CD4+ and CD8+ repertoires were used to assign the CD4 or CD8 phenotype of responding clones. TCRdb cleaned the public reads at Q25 with fastp, built clones with MiXCR and kept in-frame beta chains. Merged by CDR3 protein, the rows form single entries marked with the most common genes and DNA. In this record, the V and J calls reflect TCRdb's handling and not the investigators' own analysis. Here the sample has hundreds of thousands of distinct CDR3 sequences; 20% to 25% occur a single time. The ten largest clones capture 21% of the sample.

Regarding this clonotype: Its target antigen remains unknown. No much larger clonotype is one base removed from it; base qualities were not supplied.

Sequenced input: PBMCs or a T cell subset sorted from them (not recorded which). This receptor chain uses TRBV5-1 and TRBJ2-3, and TRBD1 may be the D gene, going by 6 matching bases. This clonotype originated in a man aged 18 to 29 who had mild COVID-19 (a few samples of this study predate the infection). The sample titles of this study are shuffled in the database, so cell type and time point are left out; the donor was told from shared clones. The DNA is TGCGCCAGCAGCCGTAACAGGGTTGGCACAGATACGCAGTATTTT. The encoded protein is CASSRNRVGTDTQYF.